These T cell receptor beta chains were read from a single sample in a study of technical replicates of blood from a handful of donors. Generated by immunoSEQ multiplex PCR, the TCRdb table keeps only in-frame clones and is missing some. The sample has tens of thousands of clones, just over 85% seen once. Sequenced sample: PBMCs. Source of these receptors: a human donor in good health. Some clones in this sample may be carry-over from other donors' samples. CDR3s leave out the opening cysteine and the closing phenylalanine or tryptophan. A D gene is named only where the DNA matches it firmly.

J gene: TRBJ2-1; CDR3 length: 14; V gene: TRBV11-2; D gene: TRBD2; CDR3 protein: ASSWKAGGLINEQF
J gene: TRBJ2-1; CDR3 length: 10; V gene: TRBV2; D gene: -; CDR3 protein: ASSVPGNEQF
J gene: TRBJ2-1; CDR3 length: 12; V gene: TRBV11-1; D gene: TRBD1; CDR3 protein: ASSRQGAFHEQF
J gene: TRBJ1-3; CDR3 length: 11; V gene: TRBV5-1; D gene: -; CDR3 protein: ASSGAGGNTIY
J gene: TRBJ2-7; CDR3 length: 11; V gene: TRBV11-1; D gene: -; CDR3 protein: ASSSTRPGEQY
J gene: TRBJ1-2; CDR3 length: 12; V gene: TRBV5-1; D gene: TRBD1; CDR3 protein: ASRRDRANYGYT
J gene: TRBJ1-1; CDR3 length: 12; V gene: TRBV7-6; D gene: -; CDR3 protein: ASSLLTENTEAF
J gene: TRBJ1-1; CDR3 length: 11; V gene: TRBV6-5; D gene: -; CDR3 protein: ASSLTGPTEAF
J gene: TRBJ2-1; CDR3 length: 11; V gene: TRBV19; D gene: -; CDR3 protein: ASKRRGVNEQF
J gene: TRBJ1-4; CDR3 length: 15; V gene: TRBV7-7; D gene: -; CDR3 protein: ASSPTDTTSTNEKLF
J gene: TRBJ2-2; CDR3 length: 10; V gene: TRBV5-1; D gene: -; CDR3 protein: ASSSTGGELF
J gene: TRBJ1-4; CDR3 length: 12; V gene: TRBV7-6; D gene: -; CDR3 protein: ASSQTGINEKLF
J gene: TRBJ1-2; CDR3 length: 12; V gene: TRBV7-2; D gene: TRBD1; CDR3 protein: ASSFDRGGYGYT
J gene: TRBJ1-2; CDR3 length: 12; V gene: TRBV4-3; D gene: -; CDR3 protein: ASSQDWVLGGYT
J gene: TRBJ1-2; CDR3 length: 11; V gene: TRBV6-6; D gene: -; CDR3 protein: ASRLQDNYGYT
J gene: TRBJ1-6; CDR3 length: 11; V gene: TRBV2; D gene: TRBD1; CDR3 protein: ASTGTGISPLH
J gene: TRBJ2-7; CDR3 length: 14; V gene: TRBV23-1; D gene: -; CDR3 protein: ASARPGQGHPYEQY
J gene: TRBJ1-1; CDR3 length: 11; V gene: TRBV9; D gene: -; CDR3 protein: ASSVVANTEAF
J gene: TRBJ2-2; CDR3 length: 11; V gene: TRBV30; D gene: -; CDR3 protein: AWSVVRAGELF
J gene: TRBJ2-7; CDR3 length: 11; V gene: TRBV13; D gene: -; CDR3 protein: ASSPSGTYEQY
J gene: TRBJ2-7; CDR3 length: 11; V gene: TRBV29-1; D gene: -; CDR3 protein: SVERPGGYEQY
J gene: TRBJ2-2; CDR3 length: 13; V gene: TRBV5-1; D gene: TRBD1; CDR3 protein: ASSGGTGNTGELF
J gene: TRBJ1-6; CDR3 length: 15; V gene: TRBV30; D gene: -; CDR3 protein: AWSVFRTSSYNSPLH
J gene: TRBJ2-1; CDR3 length: 14; V gene: TRBV6-1; D gene: TRBD2; CDR3 protein: ASSGAHRGGVNEQF
J gene: TRBJ2-3; CDR3 length: 14; V gene: TRBV5-1; D gene: TRBD2; CDR3 protein: ASSLTLAGGPDTQY
J gene: TRBJ1-6; CDR3 length: 15; V gene: TRBV30; D gene: TRBD1; CDR3 protein: AWLSTGGAAVASPLH
J gene: TRBJ1-1; CDR3 length: 15; V gene: TRBV27; D gene: -; CDR3 protein: ASSLLGGTRGNTEAF
J gene: TRBJ1-4; CDR3 length: 12; V gene: TRBV18; D gene: -; CDR3 protein: ASSPGHEDEKLF
J gene: TRBJ2-4; CDR3 length: 13; V gene: TRBV7-2; D gene: -; CDR3 protein: ASSLGAVAKNIQY
J gene: TRBJ1-5; CDR3 length: 13; V gene: TRBV4-1; D gene: -; CDR3 protein: ASSQDWGATWPQH
J gene: TRBJ2-1; CDR3 length: 10; V gene: TRBV29-1; D gene: -; CDR3 protein: SAGQPGNEQF
J gene: TRBJ2-7; CDR3 length: 11; V gene: TRBV30; D gene: -; CDR3 protein: AWRRTSTYEQY
J gene: TRBJ1-6; CDR3 length: 14; V gene: TRBV6-5; D gene: TRBD1; CDR3 protein: ASSYSGQGAVSPLH
J gene: TRBJ1-6; CDR3 length: 13; V gene: TRBV6-5; D gene: TRBD1; CDR3 protein: ASSYRDRGNSPLH
J gene: TRBJ2-7; CDR3 length: 12; V gene: TRBV29-1; D gene: TRBD1; CDR3 protein: SVVPGGYSYEQY
J gene: TRBJ1-6; CDR3 length: 13; V gene: TRBV10-3; D gene: -; CDR3 protein: AISEAAGYNSPLH
J gene: TRBJ1-2; CDR3 length: 12; V gene: TRBV7-9; D gene: -; CDR3 protein: ASSLALDSYGYT
J gene: TRBJ1-4; CDR3 length: 10; V gene: TRBV5-1; D gene: -; CDR3 protein: ASSLTGEKLF
J gene: TRBJ1-2; CDR3 length: 12; V gene: TRBV5-4; D gene: TRBD1; CDR3 protein: ASSLGDRDPRNT
J gene: TRBJ2-1; CDR3 length: 14; V gene: TRBV7-9; D gene: -; CDR3 protein: ASSRRVGRGDNEQF
J gene: TRBJ2-6; CDR3 length: 15; V gene: TRBV30; D gene: -; CDR3 protein: AWSGETWNSGANVLT
J gene: TRBJ2-1; CDR3 length: 13; V gene: TRBV5-1; D gene: -; CDR3 protein: ASNLGGDSYNEQF